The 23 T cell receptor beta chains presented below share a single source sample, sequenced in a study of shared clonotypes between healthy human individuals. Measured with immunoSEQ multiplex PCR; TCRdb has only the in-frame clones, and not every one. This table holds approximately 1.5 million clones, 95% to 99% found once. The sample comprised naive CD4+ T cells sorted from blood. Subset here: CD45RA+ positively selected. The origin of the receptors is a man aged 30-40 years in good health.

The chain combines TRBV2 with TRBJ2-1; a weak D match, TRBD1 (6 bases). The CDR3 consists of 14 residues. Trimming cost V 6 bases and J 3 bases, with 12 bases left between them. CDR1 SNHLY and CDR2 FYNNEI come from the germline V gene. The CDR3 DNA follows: TGTGCCAGCAGAGGGTACAGGGACTACAATGAGCAGTTCTTC. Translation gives CASRGYRDYNEQFF.

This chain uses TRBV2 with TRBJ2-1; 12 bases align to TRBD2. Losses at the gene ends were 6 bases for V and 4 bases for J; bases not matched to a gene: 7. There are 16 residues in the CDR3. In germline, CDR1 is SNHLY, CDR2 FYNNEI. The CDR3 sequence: CASRGFGLAGYNEQFF. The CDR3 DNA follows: TGTGCCAGCAGAGGATTCGGACTAGCGGGATACAATGAGCAGTTCTTC.

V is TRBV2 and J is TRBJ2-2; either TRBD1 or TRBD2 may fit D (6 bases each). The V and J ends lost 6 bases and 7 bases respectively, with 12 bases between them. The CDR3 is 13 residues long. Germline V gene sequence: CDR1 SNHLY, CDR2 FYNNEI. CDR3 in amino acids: CASSRGGLGELFF. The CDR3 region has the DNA TGTGCCAGCAGCCGAGGGGGGCTCGGGGAGCTGTTTTTT. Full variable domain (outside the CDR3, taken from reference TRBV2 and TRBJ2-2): EPEVTQTPSHQVTQMGQEVILRCVPISNHLYFYWYRQILGQKVEFLVSFYNNEISEKSEIFDDQFSVERPDGSNFTLKIRSTKLEDSAMYFCASSRGGLGELFFGEGSRLTVL.

Here the CDR3 reads CASSIGLEADTQYF. CDR3 coding DNA: TGTGCCAGTAGTATCGGACTAGAGGCCGATACGCAGTATTTT. V is TRBV19 and J is TRBJ2-3, with 7 bases lining up with TRBD2. CDR3 length: 14 residues. V shed 3 bases, J shed 6 bases, and the junction held 6 bases outside the gene matches. The germline V gene encodes CDR1 LNHDA and CDR2 SQIVND (reference sequence).

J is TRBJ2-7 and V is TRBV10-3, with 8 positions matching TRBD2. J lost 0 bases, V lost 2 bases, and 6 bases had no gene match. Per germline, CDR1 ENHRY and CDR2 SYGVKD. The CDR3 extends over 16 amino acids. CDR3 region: CAISEVGGRPSYEQYF. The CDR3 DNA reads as TGTGCCATCAGTGAGGTGGGCGGGAGGCCCTCCTACGAGCAGTACTTC.

As DNA, the CDR3 is TGTGCCAGCCTAGGCGGGGTAGCGGAGAGAAAGTTCTTC. Translation: CASLGGVAERKFF. The chain couples TRBV13 to TRBJ2-1, with TRBD2 as a possible D gene (6 bases). This CDR3 contains 13 residues. Trimming removed 8 bases from V and 14 bases from J, with 22 bases in between. Germline CDR1 reads PRHDT; CDR2 reads FYEKMQ (reference sequence). The full variable domain, its missing parts supplied by reference TRBV13 and TRBJ2-1, is AAGVIQSPRHLIKEKRETATLKCYPIPRHDTVYWYQQGPGQDPQFLISFYEKMQSDKGSIPDRFSAQQFSDYHSELNMSSLELGDSALYFCASLGGVAERKFFGPGTRLTVL.

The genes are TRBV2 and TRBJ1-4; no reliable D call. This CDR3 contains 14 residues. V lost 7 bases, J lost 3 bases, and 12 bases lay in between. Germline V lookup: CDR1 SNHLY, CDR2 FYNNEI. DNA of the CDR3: TGTGCCAGCATCCGCGTCATGCCTAATGAAAAACTGTTTTTT. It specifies CASIRVMPNEKLFF.

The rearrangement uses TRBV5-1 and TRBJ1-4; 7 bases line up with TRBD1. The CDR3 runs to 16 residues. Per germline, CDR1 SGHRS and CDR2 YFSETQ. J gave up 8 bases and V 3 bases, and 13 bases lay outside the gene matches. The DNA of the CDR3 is TGCGCCAGCAGCTATACAGGGGATTTCGTCGGAGAAAAACTGTTTTTT. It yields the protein CASSYTGDFVGEKLFF. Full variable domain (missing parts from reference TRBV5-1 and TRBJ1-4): KAGVTQTPRYLIKTRGQQVTLSCSPISGHRSVSWYQQTPGQGLQFLFEYFSETQRNKGNFPGRFSGRQFSNSRSEMNVSTLELGDSALYLCASSYTGDFVGEKLFFGSGTQLSVL.

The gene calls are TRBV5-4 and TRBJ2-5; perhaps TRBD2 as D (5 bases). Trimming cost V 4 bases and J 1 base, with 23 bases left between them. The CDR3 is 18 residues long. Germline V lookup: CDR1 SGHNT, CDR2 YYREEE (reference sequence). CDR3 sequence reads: CASSGTASRASGQETQYF. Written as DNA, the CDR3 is TGTGCCAGCAGCGGTACAGCCTCAAGGGCAAGCGGCCAAGAGACCCAGTACTTC.

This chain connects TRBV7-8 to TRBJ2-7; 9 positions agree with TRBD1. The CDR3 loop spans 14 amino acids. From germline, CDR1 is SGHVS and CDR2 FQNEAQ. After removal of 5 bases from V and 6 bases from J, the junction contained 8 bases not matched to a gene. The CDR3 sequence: CASSPGTGWSEQYF. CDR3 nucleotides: TGTGCCAGCAGCCCAGGGACAGGGTGGAGCGAGCAGTACTTC.

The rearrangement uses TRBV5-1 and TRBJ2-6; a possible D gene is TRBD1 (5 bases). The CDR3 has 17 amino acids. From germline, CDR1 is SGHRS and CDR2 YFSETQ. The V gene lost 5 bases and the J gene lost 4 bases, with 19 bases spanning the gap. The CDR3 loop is CASSTGRSTAGANVLTF. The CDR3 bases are TGCGCCAGCAGTACAGGACGGTCAACGGCCGGGGCCAACGTCCTGACTTTC.

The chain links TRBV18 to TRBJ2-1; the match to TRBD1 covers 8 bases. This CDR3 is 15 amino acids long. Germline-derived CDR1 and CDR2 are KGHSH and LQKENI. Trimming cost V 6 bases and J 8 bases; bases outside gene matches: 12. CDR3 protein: CASSFSLAGGDEQFF. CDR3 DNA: TGTGCCAGCTCCTTCTCTTTAGCAGGGGGCGATGAGCAGTTCTTC.

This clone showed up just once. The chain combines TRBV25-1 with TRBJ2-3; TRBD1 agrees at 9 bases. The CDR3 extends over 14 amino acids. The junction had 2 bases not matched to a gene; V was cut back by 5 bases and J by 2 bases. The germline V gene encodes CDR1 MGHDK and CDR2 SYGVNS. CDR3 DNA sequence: TGTGCCAGCAGTAGGACAGGGGCCACAGATACGCAGTATTTT. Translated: CASSRTGATDTQYF.

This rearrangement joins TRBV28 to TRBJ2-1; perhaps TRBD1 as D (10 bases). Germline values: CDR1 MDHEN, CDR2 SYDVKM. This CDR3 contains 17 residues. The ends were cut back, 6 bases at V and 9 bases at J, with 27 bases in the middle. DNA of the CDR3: TGTGCCAGCAGGCCCCGACAGGGGGCGGGAGGGCCAGGTGAGCAGTTCTTC. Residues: CASRPRQGAGGPGEQFF.

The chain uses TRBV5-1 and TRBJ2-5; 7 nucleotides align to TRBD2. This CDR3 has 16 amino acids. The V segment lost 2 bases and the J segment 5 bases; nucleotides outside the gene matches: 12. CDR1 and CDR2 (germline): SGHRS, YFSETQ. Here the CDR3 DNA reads TGCGCCAGCAGCTTCCCCACGGGGAGGGCCGGGGAGACCCAGTACTTC. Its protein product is CASSFPTGRAGETQYF.

Written as DNA, the CDR3 is TGTGCCAGCAAGACCAGGGGGTCGGACACTGAAGCTTTCTTT. Translated: CASKTRGSDTEAFF. This sequence joins TRBV6-5 and TRBJ1-1, with 7 bases fitting TRBD1. Germline V lookup: CDR1 MNHEY, CDR2 SVGAGI. This CDR3 comprises 14 residues. The V segment lost 7 bases and the J segment 3 bases; nucleotides outside the gene matches: 8.

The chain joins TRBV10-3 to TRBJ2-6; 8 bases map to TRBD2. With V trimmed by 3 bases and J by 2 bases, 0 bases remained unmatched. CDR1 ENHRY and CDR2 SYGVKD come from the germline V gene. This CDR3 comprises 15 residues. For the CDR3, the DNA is TGTGCCATCAGTGAAGCGGGAGCTGGGGCCAACGTCCTGACTTTC. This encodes CAISEAGAGANVLTF.

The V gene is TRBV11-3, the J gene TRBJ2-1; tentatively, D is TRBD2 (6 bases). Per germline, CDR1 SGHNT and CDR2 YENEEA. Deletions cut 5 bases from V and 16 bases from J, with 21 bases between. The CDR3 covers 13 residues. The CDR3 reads CASSLGGGSPRFF. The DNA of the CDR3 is TGTGCCAGCAGCCTCGGGGGTGGCAGCCCTAGATTCTTC.

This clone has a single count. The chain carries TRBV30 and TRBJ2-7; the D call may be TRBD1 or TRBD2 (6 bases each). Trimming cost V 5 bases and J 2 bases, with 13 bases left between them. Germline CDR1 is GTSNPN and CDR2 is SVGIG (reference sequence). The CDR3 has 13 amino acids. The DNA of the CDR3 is TGTGCCTGGGGTCTCGGGGGCCCCTACGAGCAGTACTTC. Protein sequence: CAWGLGGPYEQYF.

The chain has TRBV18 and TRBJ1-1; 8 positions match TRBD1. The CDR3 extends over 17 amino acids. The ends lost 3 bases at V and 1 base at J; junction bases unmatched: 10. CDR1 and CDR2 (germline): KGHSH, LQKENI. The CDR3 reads CASSPGGTGFRNTEAFF. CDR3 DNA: TGTGCCAGCTCACCTGGAGGGACAGGATTTAGGAACACTGAAGCTTTCTTT.

The CDR3 loop reads CASSLGGRWGNQPQHF. CDR3 in DNA: TGTGCCAGCAGTTTGGGGGGACGTTGGGGCAATCAGCCCCAGCATTTT. The chain couples TRBV27 to TRBJ1-5, with TRBD1 as a possible D gene (5 bases). V was trimmed by 3 bases and J by 2 bases, leaving 14 bases between them. Germline V gene data show CDR1 as MNHEY and CDR2 as SMNVEV (reference sequence). The CDR3 is 16 residues long.

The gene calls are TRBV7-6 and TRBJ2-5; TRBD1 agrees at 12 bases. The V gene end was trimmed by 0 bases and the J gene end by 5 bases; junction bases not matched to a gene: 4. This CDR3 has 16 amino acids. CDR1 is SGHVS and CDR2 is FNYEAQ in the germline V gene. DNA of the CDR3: TGTGCCAGCAGCTTAGCGGGGGACAGGGGGCTGGAGACCCAGTACTTC. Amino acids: CASSLAGDRGLETQYF.

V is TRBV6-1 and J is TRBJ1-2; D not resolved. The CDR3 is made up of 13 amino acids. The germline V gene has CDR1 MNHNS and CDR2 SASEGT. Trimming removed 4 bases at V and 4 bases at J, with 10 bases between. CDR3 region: CASSVREFYGYTF. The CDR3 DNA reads TGTGCCAGCAGTGTGCGGGAATTCTATGGCTACACCTTC.